This T cell receptor (beta chain) was captured by sequencing in a study of T cells in localized non-small cell lung cancer (dated by TCRdb to 2020 to 2022). In the study overall: Comparing tumors with uninvolved tumor-adjacent lungs, the study looked at the T cell repertoires of around 250 patients with early-stage NSCLC. A mean age of approximately 66 years was recorded for the NSCLC patients, of whom under 150 were male and over 100 were female. The cohort comprised roughly 230 treatment-naïve NSCLC patients with resected, localized lung tumors.

What the authors observed across the whole study: Higher T cell density in blood was associated with longer overall survival, whereas higher clonality in adjacent lung was associated with shorter survival. A median of approximately 62 of the top 100 tumor clones turned up in the paired uninvolved adjacent lung, and approximately 30 of those clones also ranked among the top 100 of that same adjacent lung. Because multi-region sequencing of the tumors was not done, intratumor heterogeneity could not be ruled out. Uninvolved tumor-adjacent lung showed the highest T cell clonality, higher than tumor, which suggests more focused antigenic responses in the uninvolved tumor-adjacent lung. Since the design was exploratory, TCR variables were selected using unadjusted p-values with no false-discovery rate correction.

TCR beta CDR3 regions were sequenced from DNA using the immunoSEQ Assay. The original pipeline was this. T cell density was computed as TCR beta template counts normalized to usable DNA estimated by amplifying housekeeping genes. Richness was estimated using the preseqR package, with extrapolation to 400,000 templates for PBMC samples and to 120,000 templates for tissue samples. Clonality was taken to be one minus Pielou's evenness. To identify tissue-enriched TCRs, differential abundance testing was run on productive amino-acid clonotypes with a minimum total count of 5 and an alpha of 0.1. Repertoire overlap between compartments was quantified with the Jaccard Index and Morisita Overlap Index. TCR beta CDR3s were clustered by GLIPH together with public tetramer-defined viral CDR3s, and at least three viral sequences plus V-gene enrichment were required for viral motifs. In its TCRdb copy, this immuneACCESS table keeps in-frame sequences only and misses some clones. Where compared with another copy, unresolved V genes explain less than half of these, and the others have no known cause. V, J and clone size are those of that table, while D and trimming were read from the DNA. The sample yields 20,000 to 25,000 clones; 70% to 90% were counted once. The ten largest make up approximately 7% of the sample.

The junction shows trimming of 1 base on V and 0 bases on J, plus 7 bases between the germline ends. The CDR3 runs 15 amino acids, cysteine and phenylalanine included. Only the CDR3 DNA stays, 45 bases, in frame from base 1. The germline V gene sets CDR1 to MGHRA and CDR2 to YSYEKL. A note on this clone: No antigen is known for it. No quality values exist for individual bases; no much larger clone is one base distant.

At diagnosis, tumor, uninvolved tumor-adjacent lung and peripheral blood were collected and then preserved as a mix of FFPE and fresh-frozen material. For TCR repertoire profiling, blood samples were analyzed as peripheral blood mononuclear cells. The chain links TRBV4-1 with TRBJ1-3, with no D gene named confidently. The sequenced sample was peripheral blood, obtained before any cancer treatment. The receptor comes from a male donor older than 55 with stage I squamous cell lung carcinoma. The sequenced DNA: TGCGCCAGCAGCCAAGGAGAGCACTCTGGAAACACCATATATTTT. It translates to CASSQGEHSGNTIYF.